This TCR beta chain was sequenced during a study of blood T cell repertoires in COVID-19. This clone has more than one count but fewer than ten. The protocol was immunoSEQ multiplex PCR, while the TCRdb copy is restricted to in-frame clones and leaves out a portion. This table holds fewer than 400,000 clones, roughly 85% found once. CDR3 length: 15 amino acids. V was clipped by 8 bases and J by 8 bases; unmatched bases: 17. Germline V gives CDR1 LNHDA, CDR2 SQIVND (reference sequence). Input material: PBMCs or T cells enriched from blood (not recorded which). This TCR was sampled from a woman aged 25 to 39 who had been exposed to COVID-19. The chain combines TRBV19 with TRBJ1-2; 7 bases align to TRBD1. The CDR3, as DNA: TGTGCCAGTTTTTCTCCAGGGGGAGGAGATGACGGCTACACCTTC. Its translation is CASFSPGGGDDGYTF.